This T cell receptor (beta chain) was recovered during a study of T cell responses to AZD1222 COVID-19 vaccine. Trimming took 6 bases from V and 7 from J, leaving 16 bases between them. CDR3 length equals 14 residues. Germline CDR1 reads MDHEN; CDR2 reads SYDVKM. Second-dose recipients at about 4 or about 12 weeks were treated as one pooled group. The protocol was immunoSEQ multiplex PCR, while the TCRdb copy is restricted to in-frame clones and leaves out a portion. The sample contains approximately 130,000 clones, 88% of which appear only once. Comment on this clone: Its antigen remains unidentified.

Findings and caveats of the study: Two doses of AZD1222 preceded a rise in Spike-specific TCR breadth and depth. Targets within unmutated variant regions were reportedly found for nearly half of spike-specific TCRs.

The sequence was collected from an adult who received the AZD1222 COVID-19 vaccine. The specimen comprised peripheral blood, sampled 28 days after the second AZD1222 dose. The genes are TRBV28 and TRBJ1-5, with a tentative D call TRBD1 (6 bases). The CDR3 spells CASRPTLGGQPQHF. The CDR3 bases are TGTGCCAGCAGGCCGACACTGGGGGGCCAGCCCCAGCATTTT.